This T cell receptor (beta chain) originates from a study of monozygotic twins with inflammatory bowel disease (dated by TCRdb to the late 2010s). For the study in its entirety: The complete study included some 28 monozygotic twin pairs: 19 IBD-discordant Danish pairs and nine German pairs, of which four were IBD-concordant and five were IBD-discordant. The search for disease-associated traits relied mainly on comparing IBD patients with their genetically identical healthy co-twins within discordant pairs. Each individual had, on average, about 151 000 unique TCRalpha sequences and 181 000 unique TCRbeta sequences available for analysis. What the authors observed across the whole study: Background noise and inter-individual variability may have been introduced into the repertoires by the differing immunosuppressive treatments among patients. The results gave no support for a single strong signal or clonotype linked to IBD. Repertoire similarity did not differ between concordant and discordant twins, which could be due to limited statistical power. A decrease in TCRbeta repertoire diversity, as measured by inverse Simpson index, was observed in IBD patients compared with their healthy co-twins. Compared with healthy twins, IBD patients had fewer clonotypes in common with other individuals, a difference most pronounced in patients showing signs of disease activity. Different T cell subtypes could not be distinguished in the analysis.

On this clonotype: Which antigen it targets is not known.

The library was obtained by 5' RACE. Each TCR library was prepared from around 3,200 ng of total RNA. For each sample, cDNA synthesis was carried out in eight separate reactions using SMARTScribe reverse transcriptase. During cDNA synthesis, template switching was used to introduce unique molecular identifiers that contained a 6-nucleotide sample barcode. TCRalpha and TCRbeta cDNA was amplified in two nested PCRs of roughly 16 and 10 cycles, and bead purification was carried out after each PCR. Before amplification, cDNA was treated with uracil DNA-glycosylase and purified using the QIAquick PCR purification kit. In the second PCR, Illumina TruSeq-compatible adapters and sample-specific barcodes were added. TapeStation and Qubit were used to check library quality and concentration, and around 5.2 ng of each library went into the pool. Sequencing of pooled libraries was carried out on an Illumina HiSeq2500 single-index Rapid Run using 2 x 100 bp reads and custom sequencing primers. Per the original workflow: PCR and sequencing errors were corrected by UMI-based consensus assembly using MiGEC version 1.2.6. MiXCR version 2.1.1 handled V(D)J alignment, clonotype assembly and CDR3 extraction. To normalise gene usage, clonotype sharing and MAIT/NKT TCR abundance, the analysis used the top 1000, 10 000 and 20 000 clonotypes per sample. Diversity was computed as the inverse Simpson index with the vegan R package after downsampling to 27 000 UMIs. Paired Mann-Whitney U tests were applied to discordant twin pairs, with Benjamini-Hochberg correction for multiple testing. TCRdb reprocessed the reads and assigns one entry to each CDR3 protein sequence, leaving out DNA. TCRdb, not the authors, supplied the V and J calls. The sample's own table lists a few hundred thousand distinct CDR3 sequences. The top ten clones comprise 2.6% of the sample.

The CDR3 starts with the cysteine, ends with the phenylalanine, and has 14 residues. Only the protein is available. Sequences DFQATT (CDR1) and SNEGSKA (CDR2) are obtained from the germline V gene (reference sequence). From each donor, an approximately 2.3 ml peripheral blood sample was drawn into PAXgene tubes and stored at -80 degrees C. Total RNA was isolated from whole blood with the PAXgene blood miRNA kit on an automated QIAcube, without T cell sorting. Peripheral blood from monozygotic twin pairs who were concordant or discordant for inflammatory bowel disease underwent deep TCRalpha and TCRbeta repertoire profiling using unique molecular barcoding. For every twin pair, smoking habits were documented, and each individual was categorised as a current, former or never smoker.

Sequencing was done on a sample of blood. The rearrangement combines TRBV20-1 with TRBJ1-3; TCRdb reports TRBD1, a call that lacks DNA to check it against. This TCR was recovered from a human donor with ulcerative colitis or Crohn's disease, or a healthy co-twin of an affected twin (not recorded which). The CDR3 has the sequence CSAGPGGGGNTIYF.